This TCR beta chain was documented in a study of regulatory T cells in long-lasting Graves disease. Germline-derived CDR1 and CDR2 are SGHRS and YFSETQ. CDR3 length equals 15 residues. V shed 4 bases and J shed 0 bases, with 14 bases lying between them. In building TCR beta libraries, iRepertoire HTBI primers were used together with Arm-PCR of CDR3 regions. TCRdb fed the multiplex PCR reads into MiXCR, producing one record per CDR3 protein. The profile shows just over 600,000 distinct CDR3 sequences, 15% to 20% of them singletons. Regarding time point: newly diagnosed GD, antithyroid drugs for less than 3 months. PBMC RNA was the source of the TCR library. This clonotype was seen repeatedly, ten times or more. These same data were also listed under a study on T cells in Graves' hyperthyroidism and ophthalmopathy. From that study: Blood also contained most expanded thyroid clonotypes above 0.001.

The V and J genes are TRBV5-1 and TRBJ2-7, with D tentatively TRBD2 (6 bases). The starting material was peripheral blood mononuclear cells (PBMCs), obtained at new diagnosis, from a patient treated with antithyroid drugs. The TCR was taken from a woman aged 25 to 39 with Graves disease. CDR3 sequence (DNA): TGCGCCAGCAGCCCCAGGGACGGGAGCTCCTACGAGCAGTACTTC. It codes for CASSPRDGSSYEQYF.